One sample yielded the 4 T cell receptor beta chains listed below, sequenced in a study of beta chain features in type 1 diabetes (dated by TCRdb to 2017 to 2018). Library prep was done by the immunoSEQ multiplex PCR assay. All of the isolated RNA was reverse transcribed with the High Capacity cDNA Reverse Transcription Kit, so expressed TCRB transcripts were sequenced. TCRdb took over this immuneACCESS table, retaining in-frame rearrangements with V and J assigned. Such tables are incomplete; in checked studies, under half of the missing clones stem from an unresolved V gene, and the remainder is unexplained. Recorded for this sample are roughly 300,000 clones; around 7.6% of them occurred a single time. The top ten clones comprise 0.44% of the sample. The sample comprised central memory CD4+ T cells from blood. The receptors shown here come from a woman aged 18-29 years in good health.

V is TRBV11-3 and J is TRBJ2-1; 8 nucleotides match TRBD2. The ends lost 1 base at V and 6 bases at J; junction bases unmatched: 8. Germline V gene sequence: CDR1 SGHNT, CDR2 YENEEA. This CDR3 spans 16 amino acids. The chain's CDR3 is CASSLVPGGQFNEQFF. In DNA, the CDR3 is TGTGCCAGCAGCTTAGTACCGGGAGGGCAGTTCAATGAGCAGTTCTTC.

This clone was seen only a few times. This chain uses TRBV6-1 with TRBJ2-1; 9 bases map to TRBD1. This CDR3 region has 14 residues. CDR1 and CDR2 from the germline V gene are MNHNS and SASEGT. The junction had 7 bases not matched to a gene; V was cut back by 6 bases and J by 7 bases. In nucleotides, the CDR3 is TGTGCCAGCAGCGGACAGGGGACGGGAAATGAGCAGTTCTTC. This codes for CASSGQGTGNEQFF.

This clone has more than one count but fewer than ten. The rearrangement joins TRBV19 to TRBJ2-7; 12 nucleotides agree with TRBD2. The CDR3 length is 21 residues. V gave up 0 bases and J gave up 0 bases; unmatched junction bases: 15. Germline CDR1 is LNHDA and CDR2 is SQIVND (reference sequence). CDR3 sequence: CASSIDRTSGVTVMSSYEQYF. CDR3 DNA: TGTGCCAGTAGTATAGATCGGACTAGCGGGGTTACAGTGATGAGCTCCTACGAGCAGTACTTC.

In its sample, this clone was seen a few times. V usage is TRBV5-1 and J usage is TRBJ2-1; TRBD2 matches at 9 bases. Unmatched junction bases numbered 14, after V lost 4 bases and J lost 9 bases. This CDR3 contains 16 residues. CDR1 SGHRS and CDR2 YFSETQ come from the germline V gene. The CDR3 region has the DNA TGCGCCAGCAGCCGTTCCGGCGGGAGGGGATCAATTGAGCAGTTCTTC. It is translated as CASSRSGGRGSIEQFF.